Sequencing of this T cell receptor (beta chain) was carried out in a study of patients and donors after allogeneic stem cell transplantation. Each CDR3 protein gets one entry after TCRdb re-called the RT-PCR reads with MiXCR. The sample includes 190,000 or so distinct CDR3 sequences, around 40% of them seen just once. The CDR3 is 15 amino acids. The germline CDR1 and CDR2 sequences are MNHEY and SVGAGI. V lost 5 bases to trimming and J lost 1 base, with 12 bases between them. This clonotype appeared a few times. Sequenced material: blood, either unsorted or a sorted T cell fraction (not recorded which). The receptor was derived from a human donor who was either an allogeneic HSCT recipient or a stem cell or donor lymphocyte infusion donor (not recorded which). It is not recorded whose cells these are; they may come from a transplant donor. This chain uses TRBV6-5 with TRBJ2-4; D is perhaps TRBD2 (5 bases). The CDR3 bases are TGTGCCAGCAGTCTAGGGCCGGGGGCCAAAAACATTCAGTACTTC. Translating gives CASSLGPGAKNIQYF.